What follows is one T cell receptor (beta chain) and its context. Its antigen is unknown. Method: immunoSEQ multiplex PCR; TCRdb's copy keeps in-frame clones and lacks some. The table records almost 30,000 clones, about 90% of them present only once. This sample is drawn from a study of a mutant IDH1 vaccine in newly diagnosed glioma. Turning to the study itself: Across weeks 1, 3, 5, 7, 11, 15, 19 and 23, patients received a vaccination each time, eight in all. Most patients had received both radiotherapy and temozolomide, the prior options being radiotherapy, temozolomide, or both. Patients got their first vaccination 4-6 weeks after radiotherapy alone, or with temozolomide cycles. Overall study findings and caveats: Top peripheral T cell clonotype shifts appeared unrelated to pseudoprogression.

The V and J ends lost 2 bases and 3 bases respectively, with 10 bases between them. This CDR3 comprises 15 residues. The germline gives CDR1 MGHDK, CDR2 SYGVNS. Time point defined: week 5, during vaccination. Each vaccine dose was 300 ug of mutant IDH1 20-mer peptide, with topical imiquimod. The rearrangement links TRBV25-1 to TRBJ2-2; a possible D gene is TRBD1 (5 bases). This clonotype was sampled from a middle-aged woman with glioma. Some clones in this sample may be carry-over from other donors' samples. The material sequenced was peripheral blood mononuclear cells (PBMCs), taken from a glioma patient whose treatment included an IDH1 peptide vaccine. As DNA, the CDR3 is TGTGCCAGCAGTGAACGAGTACAGGACACCGGGGAGCTGTTTTTT. Protein sequence: CASSERVQDTGELFF.